This TCR beta chain was observed in a study of cytomegalovirus exposure and HLA in healthy donors (dated by TCRdb to about 2017). With respect to the entire study: An earlier analysis of roughly 610 of the donors reported 276 Gb of sequence data and 117 million unique TCR beta sequences obtained from about 170 million T cells. A later genetic analysis used genome-wide SNP genotypes for 398 of the 666 donors, treating that subset as a discovery cohort. Approximately 310 gigabases of sequencing data and about 92 million unique TCR sequences made up an early release that covered roughly 670 HLA-typed donors. Of the roughly 400 genotyped donors, 81% fell in the genetic ancestry cluster associated with self-reported Caucasian donors. To decide whether each TCR beta V gene segment behaved as functional or pseudogenic, an earlier analysis of some 600 of the donors relied on high-throughput TCR beta sequencing. The study profiled the T cell repertoires of hundreds of subjects by immunosequencing and related them to cytomegalovirus serostatus. To study patterns of TCR occurrence, a later analysis re-analyzed previously published TCR beta repertoires from several hundred donors and added high-resolution HLA genotyping. Roughly 5 DR-DQ haplotypes were handled as single units for association and clustering, since linkage in the cohort was strong. Both class I and class II loci were covered by HLA typing, at four-digit resolution. On average, 235,054 unique TCR beta nucleotide sequences were sequenced per donor among more than 350 genotyped donors of the cohort, with roughly 20% of those sequences being non-productive. The study combined high-throughput TCR immunosequencing, statistical association of individual TCRs with disease status, and machine learning to predict cytomegalovirus infection status. Besides the first cohort of about 730 subjects, a separate validation cohort made up of over 100 different subjects was used. All discovery cohort repertoires had been generated on a single sequencing platform. Donor age, sex, ethnicity and CMV serostatus were collected together with the repertoire data. Typing coverage differed by locus: A, B, C, DRB1 and DQB1 were typed in roughly 629-630 donors, DQA1 in around 500, DPA1 in roughly 590, and DPB1 in about 450. The study was designed to test whether signatures of past pathogen exposure could be identified by cataloging public T cell receptors. Rather than using new phenotypic data, the later analysis identified candidate immune exposures from TCR beta sequences and from how often those sequences occurred across donors.

Trimming accounts for 1 base at V and 5 bases at J, while the number of junction bases matched to no gene is 3. The CDR3 spans 14 residues, from the cysteine through the phenylalanine. Only the CDR3 portion is preserved as DNA: 42 bases, with reading frame beginning at the first base. CDR1 and CDR2 are drawn from the germline V gene: SGHVS, FQNEAQ. For this clone: This receptor's antigen is unknown.

The cohort was made up of about 670 healthy bone marrow donors. Cohort members were all nominally healthy when sampled, although unrecorded immune exposures were likely present. The donor tested CMV seropositive and was one of the 289 seropositive cohort members. A peripheral blood sample was provided by each donor, and peripheral blood mononuclear cells were used for TCR beta sequencing. The Qiagen DNeasy Blood Extraction Kit was used to extract genomic DNA from the blood cell samples. Results and caveats for the whole study, not just this receptor: A later analysis reported that several top co-occurrence clusters appeared linked to parvovirus B19, influenza, CMV and Epstein-Barr virus. A further reported finding was that TCR beta sequences accurately predicted the HLA-A and HLA-B alleles for most subjects in the first cohort. Broadly in line with IMGT annotations, most TCR beta V segments showed up in productive rearrangements about 90% or about 30% of the time in an earlier analysis of about 500 of the donors. The classifier was reported to diagnose cytomegalovirus status with high specificity and sensitivity in both the original cohort and the validation cohort. Because counts were too low, roughly 18 rarely observed V segments, including chromosome 9 orphons, were left out of the earlier analysis of about 620 of the donors. A later genetic analysis associated a missense DCLRE1C variant with V-gene and J-gene trimming of TCR beta chains, and an independent cohort replicated the association. Linkage disequilibrium might explain the correlated functional status among segregating V segments, but an unknown experimental factor could not be ruled out. Compared with equally common non-associated chains, HLA-associated TCR beta chains in a later analysis were more clonally expanded and had lower generation probabilities. Assigning TCR associations to individual alleles was difficult when HLA alleles, especially DR and DQ, strongly co-occurred. CMV serostatus was the only immune exposure information available for the cohort. A group of highly shared sequence variants was considered likely to be a technical artifact of the sequencing pipeline. According to a later analysis, TCR association rates differed among HLA loci, with DRB1 alleles showing the most associated TCRs and HLA-C alleles showing the fewest. Compared with the 666-donor mean, donors in an Asian-associated ancestry cluster had fewer N-insertions in productive TCRs, according to a later genetic analysis. HLA typing was unavailable for some donors at each locus, so association tests used only the typed subset. A later analysis associated 15,000 to 20,000 TCR beta sequences with specific HLA alleles at a false discovery rate of 0.05. Some IMGT-functional V segments, including TRBV6-2 and TRBV6-3, could not be told apart with the 87-base-pair reads, so those segments were excluded. Most TCR sequences were seen in very few donors, while some public TCRs were found in many individuals. The authors suggested that the approach could potentially be extended to other disease states and immunological phenotypes. Most CMV-associated TCR beta chains appeared to be HLA-restricted in a later analysis, and the HLA associations seemed to be driven largely by CMV exposure. The study listed 164 TCR beta chains as associated with cytomegalovirus. A few of the identified cytomegalovirus-associated TCR beta chains were confirmed in vitro to be specific for cytomegalovirus antigens. The cohort was sequenced for TCR beta chains only, and without alpha or paired-chain data the features that could be detected were limited. The presence/absence analyses assumed that sequencing depth was roughly uniform across donors, and that assumption may not be true.

To prepare the library, the immunoSEQ multiplex PCR assay was applied. A mixture of 60 forward primers for TCR Vbeta segments and 13 reverse primers for TCR Jbeta segments was used in the multiplex PCR. The CDR3 region of rearranged TCR beta genes was amplified from genomic DNA with a multiplex PCR assay. The Illumina HiSeq System was used to sequence the amplified TCR beta libraries as 87-base-pair reads. Per the original workflow: A later analysis counted tens of millions of unique TCR beta chains across the 500 to 850 repertoires, and 10 million to 12 million of these chains were shared by at least two donors. Raw reads were error-corrected and collapsed into unique sequences with a nearest-neighbor algorithm that merged closely related sequences to remove PCR and sequencing errors. Alignment of CDR3 sequences to IMGT reference sequences was used to assign V, D and J gene segments. For a sequence to be retained, a match of at least six nucleotides to both a V gene segment and a J gene segment was required. A rearrangement was called productive if the CDR3 had no stop codons and remained in frame with V and J, and every other rearrangement was called non-productive. CDR3 was defined by IMGT convention, running from the second conserved V-encoded cysteine to the conserved J-encoded phenylalanine. The earlier analysis of roughly 590 of the donors excluded any sequence lacking an unambiguous match to a single V gene segment. In an earlier analysis of a few hundred of the donors, a V segment was called functional when productive rearrangements were above 56.7%, and segregating when the standard deviation between donors exceeded 5%. A statistical classification framework was developed to diagnose cytomegalovirus status using the catalog of TCR beta chain sequences. In a later analysis, V and J genes were assigned by comparing TCR nucleotide sequences against IMGT/GENE-DB human TR gene sequences. In a later analysis, CDR3 sequences and most-parsimonious VDJ recombination scenarios were assigned using the TCRdist pipeline. A later analysis defined each TCR beta chain by its CDR3 amino acid sequence plus V-gene family, and excluded reads lacking a unique V-gene family. In a later analysis, 450 to 600 highly shared, low-generation-probability nucleotide sequences were removed to address suspected cross-contamination and a sequencing artifact. In a later analysis, a clonal expansion index was calculated for each public chain from normalized within-repertoire ranks of inferred template counts. A later analysis computed generation probabilities with a VDJ recombination model fitted to out-of-frame rearrangements, and checked the results against IGoR. In a later analysis, TCR-TCR, TCR-HLA and TCR-CMV co-occurrence was scored with hypergeometric tests, and a repertoire-size bias correction was applied to TCR pairs. To estimate false discovery rates, a later analysis permuted the HLA or CMV assignments 20 times. In a later analysis, co-occurring TCRs were grouped using DBSCAN, with TCRdist sequence similarity added in when clustering inside HLA-allele-positive subsets. Co-occurrence clustering excluded repertoires with fewer than 30,000 or more than 120,000 public chains, plus five with anomalous nucleotide sharing. The immuneACCESS repertoire file appears here via TCRdb, limited to in-frame rearrangements. These files lack a portion of the clones; in checked studies, under half of the deficit traces to unresolved V genes, and the cause of the others is not known. Clone size and V and J calls were adopted from that table, with D and trimming inferred from the DNA. For this sample, the table gives 200,000 to 250,000 clones. The top ten clones comprise about 1% of the sample.

What was sequenced was PBMCs. This sequence was found in a girl aged 2 to 10 in good health and CMV-seropositive. The chain employs TRBV7-8 and TRBJ2-5; 8 junctional bases match TRBD1. The CDR3 here reads CASSLGDRTETQYF. The DNA reads as follows: TGTGCCAGCAGCTTAGGGGACAGGACCGAGACCCAGTACTTC. The full variable domain, completed from the reference TRBV7-8 and TRBJ2-5 proteins outside the CDR3, reads GAGVSQSPRYKVAKRGQDVALRCDPISGHVSLFWYQQALGQGPEFLTYFQNEAQLDKSGLPSDRFFAERPEGSVSTLKIQRTQQEDSAVYLCASSLGDRTETQYFGPGTRLLVL.